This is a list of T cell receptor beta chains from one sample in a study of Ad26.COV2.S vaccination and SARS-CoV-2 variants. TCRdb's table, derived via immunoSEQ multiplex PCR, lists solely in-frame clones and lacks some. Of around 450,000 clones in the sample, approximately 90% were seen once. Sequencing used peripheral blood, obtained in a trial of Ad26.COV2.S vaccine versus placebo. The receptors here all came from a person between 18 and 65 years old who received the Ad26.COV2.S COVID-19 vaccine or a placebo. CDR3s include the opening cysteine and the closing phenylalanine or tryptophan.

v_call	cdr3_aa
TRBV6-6	CASSQTDSGGNPSQYF
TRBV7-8	CASSGGNEQFF
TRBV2	CASKPGHNTGELFF
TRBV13	CASSSDRVGYEQYF
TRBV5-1	CASSPGTGILTKNIQYF
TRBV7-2	CASLRGRSETQYF
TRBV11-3	CASSLDGTVQETQYF
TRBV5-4	CASSLGSGYGYTF
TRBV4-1	CASSQESGTDTQYF
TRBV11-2	CASSAHRGGRATGELFF
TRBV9	CASSVGGNYGYTF
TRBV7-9	CASVASGGGDTQYF
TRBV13	CASSLIPGEQYF
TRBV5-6	CASSLAINRELFF
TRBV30	CAGSSTDTQYF
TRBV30	CAWTRGPDTQYF
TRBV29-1	CSVPTSGSTDTQYF
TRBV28	CASRPLGRELFF
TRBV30	CAWDNSGANVLTF
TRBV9	CASSVGGGKGNIQYF
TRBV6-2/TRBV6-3	CASSPWAYEQYF
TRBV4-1	CASSQDAGARNTIYF
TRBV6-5	CASSYRAASHSPLHF
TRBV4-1	CASSQGPNTEAFF
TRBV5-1	CASSLDSGTDTQYF
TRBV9	CASSVSSAPAYNEQFF
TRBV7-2	CASRSRGSIEAFF
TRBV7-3	CASSLEPMNTEAFF
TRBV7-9	CADGHSTGELFF
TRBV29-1	CSVPIGGSDGELFF